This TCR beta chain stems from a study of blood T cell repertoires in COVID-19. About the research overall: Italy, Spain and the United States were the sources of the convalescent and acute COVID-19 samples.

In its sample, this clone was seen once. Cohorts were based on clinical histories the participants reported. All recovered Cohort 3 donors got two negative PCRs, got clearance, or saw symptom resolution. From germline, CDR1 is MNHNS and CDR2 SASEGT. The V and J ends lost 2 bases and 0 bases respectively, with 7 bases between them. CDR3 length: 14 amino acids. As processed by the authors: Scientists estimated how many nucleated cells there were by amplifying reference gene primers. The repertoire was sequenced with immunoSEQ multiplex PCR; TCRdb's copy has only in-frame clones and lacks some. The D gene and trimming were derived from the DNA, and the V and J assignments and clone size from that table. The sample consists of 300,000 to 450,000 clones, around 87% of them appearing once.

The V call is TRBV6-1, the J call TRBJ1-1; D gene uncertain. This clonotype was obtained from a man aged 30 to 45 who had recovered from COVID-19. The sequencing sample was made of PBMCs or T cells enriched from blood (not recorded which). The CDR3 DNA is TGTGCCAGCAGTGAATCGGGGATGAACACTGAAGCTTTCTTT. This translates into CASSESGMNTEAFF.